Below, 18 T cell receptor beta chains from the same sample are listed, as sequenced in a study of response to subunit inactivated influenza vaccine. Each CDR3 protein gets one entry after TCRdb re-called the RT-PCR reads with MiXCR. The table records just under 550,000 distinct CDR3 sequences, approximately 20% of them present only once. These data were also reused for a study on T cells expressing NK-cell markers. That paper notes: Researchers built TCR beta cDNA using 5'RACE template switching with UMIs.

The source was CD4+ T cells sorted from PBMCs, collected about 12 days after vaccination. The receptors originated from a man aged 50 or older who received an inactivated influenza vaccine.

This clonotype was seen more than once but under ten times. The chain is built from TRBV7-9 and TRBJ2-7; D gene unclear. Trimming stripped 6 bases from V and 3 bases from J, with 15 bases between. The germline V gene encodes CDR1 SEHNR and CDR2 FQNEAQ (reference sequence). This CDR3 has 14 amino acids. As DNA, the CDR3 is TGTGCCAGCAGTTATCAGGACCCGGGCTACGAGCAGTACTTC. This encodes CASSYQDPGYEQYF.

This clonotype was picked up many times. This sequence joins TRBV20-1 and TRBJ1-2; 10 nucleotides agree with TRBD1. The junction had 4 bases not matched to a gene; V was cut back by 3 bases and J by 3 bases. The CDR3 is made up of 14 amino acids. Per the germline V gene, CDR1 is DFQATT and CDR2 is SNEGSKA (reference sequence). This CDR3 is CSARGTGDDYGYTF. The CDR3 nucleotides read TGCAGTGCTAGGGGGACAGGGGATGACTATGGCTACACCTTC.

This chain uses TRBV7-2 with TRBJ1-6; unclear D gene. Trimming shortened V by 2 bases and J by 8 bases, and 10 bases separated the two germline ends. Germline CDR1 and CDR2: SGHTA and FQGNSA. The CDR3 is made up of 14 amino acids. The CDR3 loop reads CASSLIFRDSPLHF. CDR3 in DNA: TGTGCCAGCAGCTTAATATTCAGAGATTCACCCCTCCACTTT.

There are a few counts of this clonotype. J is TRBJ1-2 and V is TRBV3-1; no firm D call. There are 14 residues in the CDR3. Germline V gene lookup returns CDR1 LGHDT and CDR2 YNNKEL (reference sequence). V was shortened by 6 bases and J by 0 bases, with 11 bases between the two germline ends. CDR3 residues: CASRTKGANYGYTF. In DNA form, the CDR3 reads TGTGCCAGCAGGACCAAGGGTGCTAACTATGGCTACACCTTC.

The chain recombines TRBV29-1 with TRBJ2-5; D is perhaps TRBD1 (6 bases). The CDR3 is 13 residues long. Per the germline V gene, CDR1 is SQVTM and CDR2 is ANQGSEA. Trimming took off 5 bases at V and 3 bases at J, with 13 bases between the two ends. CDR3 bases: TGCAGCGTTTCCAGGGGTACGAAAGAGACCCAGTACTTC. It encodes CSVSRGTKETQYF.

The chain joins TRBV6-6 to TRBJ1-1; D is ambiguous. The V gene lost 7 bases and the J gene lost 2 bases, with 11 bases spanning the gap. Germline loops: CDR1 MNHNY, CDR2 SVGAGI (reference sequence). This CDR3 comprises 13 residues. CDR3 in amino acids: CASNPRDNTEAFF. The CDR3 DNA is TGTGCCAGCAACCCCCGTGATAACACTGAAGCTTTCTTT.

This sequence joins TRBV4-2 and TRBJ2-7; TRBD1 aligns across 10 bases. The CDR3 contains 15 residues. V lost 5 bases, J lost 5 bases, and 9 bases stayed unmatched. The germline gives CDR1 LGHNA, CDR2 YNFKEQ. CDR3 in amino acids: CASSVTGQGRNEQYF. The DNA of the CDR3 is TGTGCCAGCAGCGTAACGGGACAGGGGAGAAACGAGCAGTACTTC.

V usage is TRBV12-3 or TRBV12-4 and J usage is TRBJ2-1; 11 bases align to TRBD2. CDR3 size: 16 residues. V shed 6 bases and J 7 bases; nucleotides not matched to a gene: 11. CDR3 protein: CASSRHHSGRANEQFF. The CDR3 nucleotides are TGTGCCAGCAGCCGCCATCATAGCGGGAGGGCGAATGAGCAGTTCTTC.

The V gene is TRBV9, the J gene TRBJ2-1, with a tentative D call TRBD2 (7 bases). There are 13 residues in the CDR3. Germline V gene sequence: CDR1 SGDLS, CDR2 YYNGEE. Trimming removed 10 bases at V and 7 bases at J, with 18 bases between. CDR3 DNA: TGTGCCTCCTCAGTGGGGGGGCTGAATGAGCAGTTCTTC. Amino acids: CASSVGGLNEQFF.

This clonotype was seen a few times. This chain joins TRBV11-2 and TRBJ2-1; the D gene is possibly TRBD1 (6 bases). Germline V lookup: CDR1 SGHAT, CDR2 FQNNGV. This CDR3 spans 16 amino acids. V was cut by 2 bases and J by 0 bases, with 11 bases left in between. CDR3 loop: CASSLRQDSSYNEQFF. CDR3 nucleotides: TGTGCCAGCAGCTTACGACAGGACAGCTCCTACAATGAGCAGTTCTTC.

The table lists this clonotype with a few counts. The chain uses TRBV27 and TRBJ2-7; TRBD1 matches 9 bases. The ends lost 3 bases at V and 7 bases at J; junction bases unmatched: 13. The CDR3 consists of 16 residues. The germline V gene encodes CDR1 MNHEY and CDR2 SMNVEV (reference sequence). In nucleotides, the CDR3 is TGTGCCAGCAGTTTTCTTGCTGGGACAGGGCAGGGGGAGCAGTACTTC. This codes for CASSFLAGTGQGEQYF.

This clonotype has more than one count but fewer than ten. The CDR3 bases are TGTGCCAGCAACTTAAGATTCTACGAGCAGTACTTC. This translates into CASNLRFYEQYF. This chain uses TRBV5-6 with TRBJ2-7; unclear D gene. CDR1 SGHDT and CDR2 YYEEEE come from the germline V gene. The V and J ends lost 6 bases and 3 bases respectively, with 10 bases between them. The CDR3 runs to 12 residues.

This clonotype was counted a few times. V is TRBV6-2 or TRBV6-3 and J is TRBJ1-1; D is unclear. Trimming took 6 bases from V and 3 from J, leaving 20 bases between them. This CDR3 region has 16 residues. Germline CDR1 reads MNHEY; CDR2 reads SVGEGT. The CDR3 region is CASRTYSRTTHTEAFF. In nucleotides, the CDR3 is TGTGCCAGCAGAACCTACAGTCGGACTACTCACACTGAAGCTTTCTTT.

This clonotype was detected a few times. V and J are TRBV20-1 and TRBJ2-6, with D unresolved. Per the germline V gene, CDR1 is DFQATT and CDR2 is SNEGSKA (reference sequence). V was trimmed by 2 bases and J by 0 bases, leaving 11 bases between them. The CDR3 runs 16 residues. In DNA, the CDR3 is TGCAGTGCTAGACCGCATCCTCCCTCTGGGGCCAACGTCCTGACTTTC. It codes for CSARPHPPSGANVLTF.

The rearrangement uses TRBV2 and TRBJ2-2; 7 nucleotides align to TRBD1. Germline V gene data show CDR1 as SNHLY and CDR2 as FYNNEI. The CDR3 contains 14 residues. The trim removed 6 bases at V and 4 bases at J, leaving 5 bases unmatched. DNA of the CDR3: TGTGCCAGCAGAAGGACAGGCCTCACCGGGGAGCTGTTTTTT. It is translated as CASRRTGLTGELFF.

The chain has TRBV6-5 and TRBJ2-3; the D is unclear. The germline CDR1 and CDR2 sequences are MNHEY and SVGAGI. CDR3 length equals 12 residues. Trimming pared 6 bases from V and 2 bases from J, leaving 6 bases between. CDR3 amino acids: CASRTNTDTQYF. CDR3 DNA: TGTGCCAGCAGAACCAACACAGATACGCAGTATTTT.

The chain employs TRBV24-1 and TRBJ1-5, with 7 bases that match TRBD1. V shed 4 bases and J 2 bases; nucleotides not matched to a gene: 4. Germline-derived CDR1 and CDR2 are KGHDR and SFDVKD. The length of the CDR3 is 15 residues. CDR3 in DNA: TGTGCCACCAGTGACCCCACAGGGGGCAATCAGCCCCAGCATTTT. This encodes CATSDPTGGNQPQHF.

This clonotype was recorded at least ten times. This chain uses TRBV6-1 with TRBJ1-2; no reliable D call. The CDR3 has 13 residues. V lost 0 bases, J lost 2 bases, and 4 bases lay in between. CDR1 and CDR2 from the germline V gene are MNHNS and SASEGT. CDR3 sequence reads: CASSEAGNYGYTF. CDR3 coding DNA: TGTGCCAGCAGTGAAGCGGGGAACTATGGCTACACCTTC.